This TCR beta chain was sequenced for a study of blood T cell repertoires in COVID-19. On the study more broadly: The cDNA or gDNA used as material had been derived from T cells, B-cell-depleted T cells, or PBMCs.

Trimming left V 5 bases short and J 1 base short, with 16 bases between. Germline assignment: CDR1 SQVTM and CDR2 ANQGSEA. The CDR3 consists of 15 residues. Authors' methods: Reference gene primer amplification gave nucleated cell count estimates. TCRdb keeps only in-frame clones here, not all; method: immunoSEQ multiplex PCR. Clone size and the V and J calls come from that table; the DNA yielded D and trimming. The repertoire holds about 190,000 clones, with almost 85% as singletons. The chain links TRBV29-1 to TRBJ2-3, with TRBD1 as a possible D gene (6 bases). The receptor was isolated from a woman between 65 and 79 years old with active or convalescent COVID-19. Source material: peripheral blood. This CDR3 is CSVSPRQARTDTQYF. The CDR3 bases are TGCAGCGTTTCCCCTAGACAGGCTCGCACAGATACGCAGTATTTT.